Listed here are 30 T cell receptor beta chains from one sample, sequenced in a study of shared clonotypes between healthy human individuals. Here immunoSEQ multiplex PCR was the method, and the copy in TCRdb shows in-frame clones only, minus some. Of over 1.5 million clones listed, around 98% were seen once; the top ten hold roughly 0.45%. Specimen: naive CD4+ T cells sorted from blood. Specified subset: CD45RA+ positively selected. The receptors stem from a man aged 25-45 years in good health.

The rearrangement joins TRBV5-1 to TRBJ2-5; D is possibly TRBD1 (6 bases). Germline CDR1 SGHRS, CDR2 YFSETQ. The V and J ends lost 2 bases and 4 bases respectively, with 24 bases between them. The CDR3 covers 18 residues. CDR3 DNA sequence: TGCGCCAGCAGCTTAAGATCTCCCGCACAGGGAAGGAGAGAGACCCAGTACTTC. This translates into CASSLRSPAQGRRETQYF.

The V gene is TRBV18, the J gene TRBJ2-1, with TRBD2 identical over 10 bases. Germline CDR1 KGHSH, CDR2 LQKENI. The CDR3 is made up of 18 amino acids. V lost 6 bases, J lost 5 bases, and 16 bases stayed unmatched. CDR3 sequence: CASSRQVAGGIGNNEQFF. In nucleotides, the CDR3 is TGTGCCAGCTCCAGGCAGGTAGCGGGAGGTATTGGGAACAATGAGCAGTTCTTC.

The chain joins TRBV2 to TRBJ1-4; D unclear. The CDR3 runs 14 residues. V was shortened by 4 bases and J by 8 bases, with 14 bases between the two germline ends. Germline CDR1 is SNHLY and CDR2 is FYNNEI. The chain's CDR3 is CASSAHTVEEKLFF. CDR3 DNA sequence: TGTGCCAGCAGTGCCCACACCGTGGAGGAAAAACTGTTTTTT.

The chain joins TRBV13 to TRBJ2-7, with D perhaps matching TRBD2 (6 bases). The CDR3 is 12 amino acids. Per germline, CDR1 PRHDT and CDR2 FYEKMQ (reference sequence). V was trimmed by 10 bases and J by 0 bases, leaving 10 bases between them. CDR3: CATGGSSYEQYF. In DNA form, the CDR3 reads TGTGCCACTGGGGGGAGCTCCTACGAGCAGTACTTC.

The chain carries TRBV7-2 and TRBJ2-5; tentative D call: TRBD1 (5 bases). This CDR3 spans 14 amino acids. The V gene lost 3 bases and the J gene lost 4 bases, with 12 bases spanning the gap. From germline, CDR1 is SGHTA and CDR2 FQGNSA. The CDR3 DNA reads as TGTGCCAGCAGCTTGGTTGCTGGGGCAGAGACCCAGTACTTC. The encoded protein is CASSLVAGAETQYF.

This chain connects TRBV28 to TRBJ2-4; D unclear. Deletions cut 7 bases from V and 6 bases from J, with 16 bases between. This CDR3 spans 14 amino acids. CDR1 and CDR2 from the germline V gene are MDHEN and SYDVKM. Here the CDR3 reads CASTLWAQSNIQYF. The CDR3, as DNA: TGTGCCAGCACCCTATGGGCCCAGTCAAACATTCAGTACTTC.

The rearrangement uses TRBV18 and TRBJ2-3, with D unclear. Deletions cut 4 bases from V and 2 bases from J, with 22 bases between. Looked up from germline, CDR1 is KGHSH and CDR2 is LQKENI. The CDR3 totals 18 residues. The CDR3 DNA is TGTGCCAGCTCACAAGCGCTGAAACGCCTGATGAACACAGATACGCAGTATTTT. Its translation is CASSQALKRLMNTDTQYF.

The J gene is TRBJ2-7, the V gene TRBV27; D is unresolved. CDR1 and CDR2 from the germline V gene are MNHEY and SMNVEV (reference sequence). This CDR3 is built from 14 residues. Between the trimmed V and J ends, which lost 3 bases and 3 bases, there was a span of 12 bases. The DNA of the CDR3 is TGTGCCAGCAGTTTTTCGGAGTCCAACTACGAGCAGTACTTC. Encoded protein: CASSFSESNYEQYF.

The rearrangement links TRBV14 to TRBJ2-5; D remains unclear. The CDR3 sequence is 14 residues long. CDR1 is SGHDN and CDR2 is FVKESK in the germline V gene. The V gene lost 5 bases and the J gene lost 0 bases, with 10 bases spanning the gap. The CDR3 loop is CASSWRTYQETQYF. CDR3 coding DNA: TGTGCCAGCAGCTGGCGGACGTACCAAGAGACCCAGTACTTC.

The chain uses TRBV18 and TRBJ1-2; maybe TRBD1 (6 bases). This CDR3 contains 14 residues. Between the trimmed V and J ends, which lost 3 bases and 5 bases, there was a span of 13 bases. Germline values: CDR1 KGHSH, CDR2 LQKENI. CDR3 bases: TGTGCCAGCTCACCGGGACAAGAGAATTATGGCTACACCTTC. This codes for CASSPGQENYGYTF.

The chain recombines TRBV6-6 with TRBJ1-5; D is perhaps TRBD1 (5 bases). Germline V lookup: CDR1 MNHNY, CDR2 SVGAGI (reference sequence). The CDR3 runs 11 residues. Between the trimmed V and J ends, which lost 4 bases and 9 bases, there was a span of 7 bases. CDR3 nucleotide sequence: TGTGCCAGCAGTTCCGGGACGCCCCAGCATTTT. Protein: CASSSGTPQHF.

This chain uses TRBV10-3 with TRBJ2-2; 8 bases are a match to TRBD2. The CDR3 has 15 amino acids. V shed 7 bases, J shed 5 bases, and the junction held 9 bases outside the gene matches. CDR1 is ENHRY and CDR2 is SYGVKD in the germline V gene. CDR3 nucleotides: TGTGCCATCAATGCGGGGGGAGTCGGGACCGGGGAGCTGTTTTTT. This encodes CAINAGGVGTGELFF.

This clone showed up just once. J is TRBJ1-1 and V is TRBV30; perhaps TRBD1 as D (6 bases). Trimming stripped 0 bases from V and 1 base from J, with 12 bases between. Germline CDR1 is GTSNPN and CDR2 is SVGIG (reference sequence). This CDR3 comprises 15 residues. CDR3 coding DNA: TGTGCCTGGAGTGTTCGGGGGCGCGGGAACACTGAAGCTTTCTTT. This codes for CAWSVRGRGNTEAFF.

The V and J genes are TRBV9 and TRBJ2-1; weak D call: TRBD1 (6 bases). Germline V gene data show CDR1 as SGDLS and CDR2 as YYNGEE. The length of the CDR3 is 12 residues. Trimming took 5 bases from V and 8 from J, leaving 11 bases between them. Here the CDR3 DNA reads TGTGCCAGCAGAAACAGGGTCCATGAGCAGTTCTTC. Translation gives CASRNRVHEQFF. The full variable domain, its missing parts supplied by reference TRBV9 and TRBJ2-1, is DSGVTQTPKHLITATGQRVTLRCSPRSGDLSVYWYQQSLDQGLQFLIQYYNGEERAKGNILERFSAQQFPDLHSELNLSSLELGDSALYFCASRNRVHEQFFGPGTRLTVL.

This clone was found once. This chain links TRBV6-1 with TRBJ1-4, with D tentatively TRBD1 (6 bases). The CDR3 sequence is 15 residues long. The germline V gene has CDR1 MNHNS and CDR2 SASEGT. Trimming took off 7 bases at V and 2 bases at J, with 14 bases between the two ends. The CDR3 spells CASNTQGSTNEKLFF. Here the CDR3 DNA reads TGTGCCAGCAACACCCAGGGGAGTACTAATGAAAAACTGTTTTTT.

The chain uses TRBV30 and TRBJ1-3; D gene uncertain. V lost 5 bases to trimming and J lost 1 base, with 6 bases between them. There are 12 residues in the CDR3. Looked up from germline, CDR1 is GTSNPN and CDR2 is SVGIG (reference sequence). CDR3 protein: CAWGRSGNTIYF. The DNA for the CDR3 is TGTGCCTGGGGGAGATCTGGAAACACCATATATTTT.

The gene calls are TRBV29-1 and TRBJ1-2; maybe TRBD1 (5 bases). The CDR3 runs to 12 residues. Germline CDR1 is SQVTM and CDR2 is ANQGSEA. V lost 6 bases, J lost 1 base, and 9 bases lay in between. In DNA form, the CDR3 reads TGCAGCGTCGGGGACTTTAACTATGGCTACACCTTC. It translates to CSVGDFNYGYTF.

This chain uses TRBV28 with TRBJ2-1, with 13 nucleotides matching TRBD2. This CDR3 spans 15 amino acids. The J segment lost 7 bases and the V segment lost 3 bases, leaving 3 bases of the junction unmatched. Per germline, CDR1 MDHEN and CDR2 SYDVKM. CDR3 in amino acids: CASSFRTSGSNEQFF. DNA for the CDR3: TGTGCCAGCAGTTTCCGGACTAGCGGGAGTAATGAGCAGTTCTTC.

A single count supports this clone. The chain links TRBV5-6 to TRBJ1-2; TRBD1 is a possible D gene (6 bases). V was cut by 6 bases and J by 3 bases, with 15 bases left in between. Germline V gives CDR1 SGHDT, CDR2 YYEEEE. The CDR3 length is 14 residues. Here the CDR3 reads CASMRGAVDYGYTF. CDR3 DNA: TGTGCCAGCATGAGGGGGGCCGTGGACTATGGCTACACCTTC. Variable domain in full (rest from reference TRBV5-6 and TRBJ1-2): DAGVTQSPTHLIKTRGQQVTLRCSPKSGHDTVSWYQQALGQGPQFIFQYYEEEERQRGNFPDRFSGHQFPNYSSELNVNALLLGDSALYLCASMRGAVDYGYTFGSGTRLTVV.

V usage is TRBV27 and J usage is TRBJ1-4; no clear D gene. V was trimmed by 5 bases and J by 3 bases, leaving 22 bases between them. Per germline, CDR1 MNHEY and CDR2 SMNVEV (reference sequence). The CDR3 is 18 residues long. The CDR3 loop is CASSPIEAFYFSNEKLFF. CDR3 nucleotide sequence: TGTGCCAGCAGTCCGATAGAGGCCTTCTATTTCTCTAATGAAAAACTGTTTTTT.

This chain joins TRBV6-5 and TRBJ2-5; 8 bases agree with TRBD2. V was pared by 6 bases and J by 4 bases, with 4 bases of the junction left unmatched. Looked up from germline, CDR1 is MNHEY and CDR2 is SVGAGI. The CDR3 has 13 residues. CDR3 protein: CASRVAGIETQYF. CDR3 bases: TGTGCCAGCAGGGTAGCGGGAATAGAGACCCAGTACTTC.

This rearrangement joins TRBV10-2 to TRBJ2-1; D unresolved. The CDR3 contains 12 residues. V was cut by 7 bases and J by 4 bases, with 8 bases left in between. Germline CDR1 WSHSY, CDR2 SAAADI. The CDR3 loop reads CASNVSYNEQFF. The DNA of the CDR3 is TGCGCCAGCAATGTCTCGTACAATGAGCAGTTCTTC.

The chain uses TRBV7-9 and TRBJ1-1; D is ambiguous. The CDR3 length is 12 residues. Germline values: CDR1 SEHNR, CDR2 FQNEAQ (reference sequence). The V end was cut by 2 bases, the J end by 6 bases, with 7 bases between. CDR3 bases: TGTGCCAGCAGCTTAATAGGTCCTGAAGCTTTCTTT. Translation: CASSLIGPEAFF.

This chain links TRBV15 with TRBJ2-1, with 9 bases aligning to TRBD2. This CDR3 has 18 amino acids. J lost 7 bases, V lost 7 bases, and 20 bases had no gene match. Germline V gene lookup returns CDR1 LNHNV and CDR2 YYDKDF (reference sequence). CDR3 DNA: TGTGCCACCATGATGATCCGGTTGGCGGGAGGGCCGGGTAATGAGCAGTTCTTC. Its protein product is CATMMIRLAGGPGNEQFF.

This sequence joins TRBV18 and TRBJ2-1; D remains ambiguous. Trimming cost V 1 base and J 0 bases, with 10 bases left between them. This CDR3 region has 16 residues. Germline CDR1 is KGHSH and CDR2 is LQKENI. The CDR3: CASSPLPASSYNEQFF. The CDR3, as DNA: TGTGCCAGCTCACCACTGCCAGCTAGCTCCTACAATGAGCAGTTCTTC.

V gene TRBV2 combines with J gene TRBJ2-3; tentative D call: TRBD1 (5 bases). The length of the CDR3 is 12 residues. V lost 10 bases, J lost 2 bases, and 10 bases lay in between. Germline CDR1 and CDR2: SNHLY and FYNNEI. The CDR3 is CAKGPITDTQYF. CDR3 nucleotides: TGTGCCAAGGGGCCCATCACAGATACGCAGTATTTT.

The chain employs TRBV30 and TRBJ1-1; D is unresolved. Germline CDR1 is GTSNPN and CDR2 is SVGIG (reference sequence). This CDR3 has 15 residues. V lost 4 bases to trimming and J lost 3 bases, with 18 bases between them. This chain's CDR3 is CAWTSWAVADTEAFF. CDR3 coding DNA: TGTGCCTGGACCTCCTGGGCGGTCGCGGACACTGAAGCTTTCTTT.

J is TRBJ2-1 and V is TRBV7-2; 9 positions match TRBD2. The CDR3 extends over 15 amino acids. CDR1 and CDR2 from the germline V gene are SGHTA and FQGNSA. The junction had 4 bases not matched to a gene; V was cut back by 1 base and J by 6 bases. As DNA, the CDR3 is TGTGCCAGCAGCTTAGATCTAGCGGGAATCAATGAGCAGTTCTTC. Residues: CASSLDLAGINEQFF.

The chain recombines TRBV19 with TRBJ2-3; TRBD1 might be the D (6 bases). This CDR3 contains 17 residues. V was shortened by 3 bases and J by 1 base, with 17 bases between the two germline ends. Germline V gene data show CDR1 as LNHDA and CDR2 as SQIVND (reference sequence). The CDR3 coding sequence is TGTGCCAGTAGTATCTCGACAGGAGCTGGGGGCACAGATACGCAGTATTTT. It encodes CASSISTGAGGTDTQYF.

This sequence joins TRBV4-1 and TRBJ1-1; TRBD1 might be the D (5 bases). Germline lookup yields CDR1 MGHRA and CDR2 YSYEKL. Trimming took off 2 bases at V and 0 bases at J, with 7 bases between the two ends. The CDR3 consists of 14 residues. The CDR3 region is CASSQQGLNTEAFF. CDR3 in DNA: TGCGCCAGCAGCCAACAGGGCCTGAACACTGAAGCTTTCTTT.